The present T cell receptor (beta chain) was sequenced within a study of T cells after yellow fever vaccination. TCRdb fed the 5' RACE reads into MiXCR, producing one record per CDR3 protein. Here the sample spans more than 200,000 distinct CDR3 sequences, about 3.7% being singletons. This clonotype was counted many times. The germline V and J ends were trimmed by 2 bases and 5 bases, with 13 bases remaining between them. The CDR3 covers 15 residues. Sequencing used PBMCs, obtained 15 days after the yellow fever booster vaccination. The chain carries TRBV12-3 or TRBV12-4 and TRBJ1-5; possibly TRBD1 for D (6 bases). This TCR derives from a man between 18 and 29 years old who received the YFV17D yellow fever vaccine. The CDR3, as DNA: TGTGCCAGCAGTTTATTGCCAGGGGTTGATCAGCCCCAGCATTTT. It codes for CASSLLPGVDQPQHF.